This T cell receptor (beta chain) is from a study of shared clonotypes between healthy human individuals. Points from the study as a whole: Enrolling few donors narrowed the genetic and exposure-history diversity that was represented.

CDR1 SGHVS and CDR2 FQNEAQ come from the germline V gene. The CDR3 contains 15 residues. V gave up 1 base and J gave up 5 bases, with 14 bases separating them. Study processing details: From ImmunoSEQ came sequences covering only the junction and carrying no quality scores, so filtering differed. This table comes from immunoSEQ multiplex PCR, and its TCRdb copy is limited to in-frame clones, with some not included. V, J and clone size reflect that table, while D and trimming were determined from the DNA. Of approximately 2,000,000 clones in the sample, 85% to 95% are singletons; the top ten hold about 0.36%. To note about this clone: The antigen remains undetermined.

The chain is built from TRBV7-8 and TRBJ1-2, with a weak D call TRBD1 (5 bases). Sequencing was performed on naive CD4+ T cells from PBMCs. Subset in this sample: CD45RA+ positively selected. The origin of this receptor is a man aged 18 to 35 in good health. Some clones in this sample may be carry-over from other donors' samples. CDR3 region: CASSLGAGSFYGYTF. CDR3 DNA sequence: TGTGCCAGCAGCTTAGGGGCAGGGTCCTTTTATGGCTACACCTTC.